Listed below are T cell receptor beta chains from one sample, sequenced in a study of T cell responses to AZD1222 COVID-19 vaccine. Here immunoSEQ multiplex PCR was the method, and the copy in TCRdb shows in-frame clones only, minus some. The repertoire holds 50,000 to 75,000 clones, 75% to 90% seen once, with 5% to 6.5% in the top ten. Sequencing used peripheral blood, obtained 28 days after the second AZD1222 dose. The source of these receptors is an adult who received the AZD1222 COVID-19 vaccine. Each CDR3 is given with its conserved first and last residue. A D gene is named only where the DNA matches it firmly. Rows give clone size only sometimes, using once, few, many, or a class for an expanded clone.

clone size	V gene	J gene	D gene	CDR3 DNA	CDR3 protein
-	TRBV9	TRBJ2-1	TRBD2	TGTGCCAGCAGCGTAGGACTGGGACTAGCGCCGAGTGAGCAGTTCTTC	CASSVGLGLAPSEQFF
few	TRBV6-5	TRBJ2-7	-	TGTGCCTCTGGGACACCGGCCTACGAGCAGTACTTC	CASGTPAYEQYF
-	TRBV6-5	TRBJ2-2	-	TGTGCCAGCAAAGACCGGGACCGGGAGCTGTTTTTT	CASKDRDRELFF
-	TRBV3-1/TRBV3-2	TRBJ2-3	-	TGTGCCAGCAGCCAAGATCCCCTGGGGGGGGCTCAAGATACGCAGTATTTT	CASSQDPLGGAQDTQYF
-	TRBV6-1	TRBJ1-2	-	TGTGCCAGCAGTGAACGGCAGGGAGATTTTGCTAACTATGGCTACACCTTC	CASSERQGDFANYGYTF
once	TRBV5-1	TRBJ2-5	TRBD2	TGCGCCAGCCTCGACCCCGGGCCTAGCGGGGCCGGGACCCAGTACTTC	CASLDPGPSGAGTQYF
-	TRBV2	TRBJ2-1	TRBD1	TGTGCAACGGGACAGGGGAATGAGCAGTTCTTC	CATGQGNEQFF
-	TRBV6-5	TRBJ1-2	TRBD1	TGTGCCAGCACGTACGACAGGGGGCGGAACTATGGCTACACCTTC	CASTYDRGRNYGYTF
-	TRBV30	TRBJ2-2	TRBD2	TGTGCCTGGAGTCCACTAGCGGGACTGAACACCGGGGAGCTATTTTTT	CAWSPLAGLNTGELFF
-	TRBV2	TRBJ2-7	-	TGTGCCAGCAGCCGAGGGCTCCAGCAAGCGGACGAGCAGTACTTC	CASSRGLQQADEQYF
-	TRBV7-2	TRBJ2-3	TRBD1	TGTGCCAGCAGTTTCGACAGGGGGGCCACAGATACGCAGTATTTT	CASSFDRGATDTQYF
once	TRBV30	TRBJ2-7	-	TGTGCCTGGGGGGTCTACGAGCAGTACTTC	CAWGVYEQYF
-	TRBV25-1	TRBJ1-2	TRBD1	TGTGCCAGCAGTGAATATAGGGAAGGGGGCTTGGATGGCTACACCTTC	CASSEYREGGLDGYTF
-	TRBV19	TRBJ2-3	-	TGTGCCAGTAGTAGTAAGGTCTTTGGAGTTGGGGGATCTTCCGATACGCAGTATTTT	CASSSKVFGVGGSSDTQYF
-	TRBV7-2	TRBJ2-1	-	TGTGCCAGCAGCTTAGCCAGGTCGCTGAGCTCCTACAATGAGCAGTTCTTC	CASSLARSLSSYNEQFF
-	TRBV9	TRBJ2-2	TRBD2	TGTGCCAGCAGCGTAGCTCCTAGCGGGAGGGCTAACACCGGGGAGCTGTTTTTT	CASSVAPSGRANTGELFF
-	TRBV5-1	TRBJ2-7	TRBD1	TGCGCCAGCCGGACAGGTGAAATTTACTACGAGCAGTACTTC	CASRTGEIYYEQYF
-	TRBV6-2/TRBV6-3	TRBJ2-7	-	TGTGCCAGCAGCGACCCGGGGTTTGGCAGACCCTACGAGCAGTACTTC	CASSDPGFGRPYEQYF
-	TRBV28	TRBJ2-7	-	TGTGCCTCCGGCGGAGGGGGCATCAACGAGCAGTACTTC	CASGGGGINEQYF
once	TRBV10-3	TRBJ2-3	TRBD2	TGTGCCATCAGTGACCCCACTAGCGGGAGGGGAGATACGCAGTATTTT	CAISDPTSGRGDTQYF
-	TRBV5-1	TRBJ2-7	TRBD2	TGCGCCAGCATGCTTGGGCCGGGACTAGCCCTTTCCTACGAGCAGTACTTC	CASMLGPGLALSYEQYF
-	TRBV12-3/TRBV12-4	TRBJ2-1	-	TGTGCCAGCAGTTTATCGTCGGGTGACGAGCAGTTCTTC	CASSLSSGDEQFF
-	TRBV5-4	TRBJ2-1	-	TGTGCCAGCAGCCGATTATTGGACAATGAGCAGTTCTTC	CASSRLLDNEQFF
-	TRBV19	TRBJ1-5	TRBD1	TGTGCCAGTAGTATTAGTTGGAGCAGGGGGCTAAATCAGCCCCAGCATTTT	CASSISWSRGLNQPQHF
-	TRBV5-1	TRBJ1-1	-	TGCGCCAGCAGCCGGGACCCCAGCACTGAAGCTTTCTTT	CASSRDPSTEAFF
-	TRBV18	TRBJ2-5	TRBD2	TGTGCCAGCTCACCCGGGGGACTACAAGAGACCCAGTACTTC	CASSPGGLQETQYF
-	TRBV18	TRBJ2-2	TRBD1	TGTGCCAGCTCACCAGGGACAGGAAACACCGGGGAGCTGTTTTTT	CASSPGTGNTGELFF
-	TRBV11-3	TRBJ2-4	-	TGTGCCAGCAGCCCGGCGGAGGAAAACATTCAGTACTTC	CASSPAEENIQYF
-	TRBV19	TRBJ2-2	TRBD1	TGTGCCAGTATCCCTAATGTAGGGGGCAGGGTCGCGAACACCGGGGAGCTGTTTTTT	CASIPNVGGRVANTGELFF
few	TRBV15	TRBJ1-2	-	TGTGCCACCAGCAGAGGGAATGGATGGGGCTACACCTTC	CATSRGNGWGYTF
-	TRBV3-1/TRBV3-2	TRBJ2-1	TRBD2	TGTGCCAGCAGCCAATCTAGCGGGAGTGTATATGAGCAGTTCTTC	CASSQSSGSVYEQFF
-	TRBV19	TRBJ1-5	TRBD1	TGTGCCAGTACCCTCGGGACAGCCAATCAGCCCCAGCATTTT	CASTLGTANQPQHF
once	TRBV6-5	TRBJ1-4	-	TGTGCCAGCAGTTTCAGCCGAAGGGGTGAAAAACTGTTTTTT	CASSFSRRGEKLFF
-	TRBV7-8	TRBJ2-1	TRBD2	TGTGCAGTCGGGCTAGCGGGTTTAGGTCTCCTCTCCTACAATGAGCAGTTCTTC	CAVGLAGLGLLSYNEQFF
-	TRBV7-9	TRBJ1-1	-	TGTGCCAGCAGCTTAGGGCAGGATAACACTGAAGCTTTCTTT	CASSLGQDNTEAFF
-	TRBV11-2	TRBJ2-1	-	TGTGCCAGCAGCGGGGTCGGTGCCTACAATGAGCAGTTCTTC	CASSGVGAYNEQFF
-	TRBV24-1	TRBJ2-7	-	TGTGCCACCGCCAGGGGGGGGGCCTCAAACGAGCAGTACTTC	CATARGGASNEQYF
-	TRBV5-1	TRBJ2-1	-	TGCGCCAGCAGCTTGATGGGTCCCCACAATGAGCAGTTCTTC	CASSLMGPHNEQFF
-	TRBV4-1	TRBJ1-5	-	TGCGCCAGCAGCCAAGCCGGGCGGCAGCCCCAGCATTTT	CASSQAGRQPQHF
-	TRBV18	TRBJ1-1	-	TGTGCCAGCTCACCACCCCTACGGGGTCAAAACACTGAAGCTTTCTTT	CASSPPLRGQNTEAFF
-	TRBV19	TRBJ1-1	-	TGTGCCAGTAGTATAGTCCCCAGGAACACTGAAGCTTTCTTT	CASSIVPRNTEAFF